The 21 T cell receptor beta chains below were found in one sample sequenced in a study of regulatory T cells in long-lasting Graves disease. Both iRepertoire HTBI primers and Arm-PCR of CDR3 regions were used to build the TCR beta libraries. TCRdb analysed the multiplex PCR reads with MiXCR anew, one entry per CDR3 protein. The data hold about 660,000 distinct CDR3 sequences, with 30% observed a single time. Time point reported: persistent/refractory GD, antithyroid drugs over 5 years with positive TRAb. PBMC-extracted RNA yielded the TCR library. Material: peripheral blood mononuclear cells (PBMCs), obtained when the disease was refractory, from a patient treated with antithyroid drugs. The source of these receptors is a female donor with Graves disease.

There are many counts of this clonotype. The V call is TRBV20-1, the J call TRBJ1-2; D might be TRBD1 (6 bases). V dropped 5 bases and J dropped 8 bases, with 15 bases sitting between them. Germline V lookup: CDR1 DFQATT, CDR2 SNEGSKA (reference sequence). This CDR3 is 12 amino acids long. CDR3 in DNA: TGCAGTGCTTGGGACACCCCTGGCGGCTACACCTTC. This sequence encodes CSAWDTPGGYTF.

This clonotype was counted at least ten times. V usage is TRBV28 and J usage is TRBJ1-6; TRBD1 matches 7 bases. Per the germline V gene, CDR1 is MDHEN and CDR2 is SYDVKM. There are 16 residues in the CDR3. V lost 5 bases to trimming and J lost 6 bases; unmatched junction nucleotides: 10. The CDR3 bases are TGTGCCAGCAGTGTAACCAGGGGGGGGGCTAATTCACCCCTCCACTTT. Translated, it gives CASSVTRGGANSPLHF.

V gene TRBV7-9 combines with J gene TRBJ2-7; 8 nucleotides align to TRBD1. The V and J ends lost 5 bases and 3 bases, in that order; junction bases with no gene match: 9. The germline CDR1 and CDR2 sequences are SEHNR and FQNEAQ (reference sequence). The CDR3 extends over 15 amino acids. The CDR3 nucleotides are TGTGCCAGCAGCGCCCGGGACAGGACCTTCTACGAGCAGTACTTC. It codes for CASSARDRTFYEQYF.

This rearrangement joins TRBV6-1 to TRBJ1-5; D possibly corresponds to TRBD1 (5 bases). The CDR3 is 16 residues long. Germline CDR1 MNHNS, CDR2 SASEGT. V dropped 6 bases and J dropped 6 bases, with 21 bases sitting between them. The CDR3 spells CASSPRGGQFTQPQHF. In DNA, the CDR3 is TGTGCCAGCAGCCCACGGGGGGGTCAATTTACTCAGCCCCAGCATTTT.

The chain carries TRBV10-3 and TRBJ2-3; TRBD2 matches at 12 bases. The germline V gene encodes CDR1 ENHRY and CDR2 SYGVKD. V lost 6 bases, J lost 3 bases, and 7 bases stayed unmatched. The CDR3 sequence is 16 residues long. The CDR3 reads CAISWTSGIRTDTQYF. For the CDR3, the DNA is TGTGCCATCAGCTGGACTAGCGGGATTAGAACAGATACGCAGTATTTT.

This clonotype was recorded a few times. CDR3 in DNA: TGCAGCGCTGCAGGGGGCGACTATGGCTACACCTTC. Its protein product is CSAAGGDYGYTF. The chain recombines TRBV29-1 with TRBJ1-2; 8 bases map to TRBD1. From germline, CDR1 is SQVTM and CDR2 ANQGSEA. This CDR3 spans 12 amino acids. After removal of 7 bases from V and 3 bases from J, the junction contained 4 bases not matched to a gene.

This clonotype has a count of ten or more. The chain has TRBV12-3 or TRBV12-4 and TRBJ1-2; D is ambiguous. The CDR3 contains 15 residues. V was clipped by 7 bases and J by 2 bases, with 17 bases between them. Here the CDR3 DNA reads TGTGCCAGCACCCGACACAGTCTCACGAACTATGGCTACACCTTC. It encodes CASTRHSLTNYGYTF.

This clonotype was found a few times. The CDR3 region is CASSVTAGNYGYTF. DNA for the CDR3: TGTGCCAGCAGCGTGACGGCCGGTAACTATGGCTACACCTTC. This rearrangement joins TRBV9 to TRBJ1-2; unclear D gene. Germline CDR1 SGDLS, CDR2 YYNGEE. The germline V and J ends were trimmed by 2 bases and 1 base, with 9 bases remaining between them. The CDR3 sequence is 14 residues long.

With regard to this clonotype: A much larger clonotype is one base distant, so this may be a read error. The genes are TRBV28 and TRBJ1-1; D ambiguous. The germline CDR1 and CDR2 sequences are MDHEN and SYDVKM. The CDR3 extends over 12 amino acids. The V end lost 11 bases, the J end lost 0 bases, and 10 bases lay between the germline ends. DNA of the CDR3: TGTGCCGGCAACACAGTGAACACTGAAGCTTTCTTT. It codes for CAGNTVNTEAFF.

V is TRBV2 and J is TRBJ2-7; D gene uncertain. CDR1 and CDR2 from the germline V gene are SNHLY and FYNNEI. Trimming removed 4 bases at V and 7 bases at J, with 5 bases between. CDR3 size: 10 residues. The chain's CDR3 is CASSVGEQYF. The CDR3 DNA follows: TGTGCCAGCAGTGTTGGAGAGCAGTACTTC. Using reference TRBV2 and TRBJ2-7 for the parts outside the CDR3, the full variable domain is EPEVTQTPSHQVTQMGQEVILRCVPISNHLYFYWYRQILGQKVEFLVSFYNNEISEKSEIFDDQFSVERPDGSNFTLKIRSTKLEDSAMYFCASSVGEQYFGPGTRLTVT.

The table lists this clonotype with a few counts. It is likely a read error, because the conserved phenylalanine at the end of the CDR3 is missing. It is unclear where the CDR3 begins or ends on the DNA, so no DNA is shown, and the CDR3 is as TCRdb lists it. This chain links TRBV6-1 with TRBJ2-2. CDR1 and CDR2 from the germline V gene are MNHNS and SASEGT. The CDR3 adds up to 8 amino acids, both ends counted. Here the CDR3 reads CASSDGDR.

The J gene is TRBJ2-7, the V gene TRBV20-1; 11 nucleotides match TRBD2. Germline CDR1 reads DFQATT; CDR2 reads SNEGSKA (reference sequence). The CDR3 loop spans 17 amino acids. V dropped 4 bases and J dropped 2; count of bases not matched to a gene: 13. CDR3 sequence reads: CSANPSLAGEQTYEQYF. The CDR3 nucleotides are TGCAGTGCTAATCCCTCACTAGCGGGAGAGCAAACCTACGAGCAGTACTTC.

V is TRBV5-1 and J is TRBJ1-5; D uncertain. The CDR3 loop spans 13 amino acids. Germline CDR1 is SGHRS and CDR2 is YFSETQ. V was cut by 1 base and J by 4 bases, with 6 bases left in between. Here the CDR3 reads CASSLRPNQPQHF. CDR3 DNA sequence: TGCGCCAGCAGCTTGAGGCCAAATCAGCCCCAGCATTTT.

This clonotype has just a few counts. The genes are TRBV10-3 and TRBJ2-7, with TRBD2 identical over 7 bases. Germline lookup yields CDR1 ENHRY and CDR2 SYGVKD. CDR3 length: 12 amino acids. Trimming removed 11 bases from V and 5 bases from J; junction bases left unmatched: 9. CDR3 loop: CACRGGRNEQYF. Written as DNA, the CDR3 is TGTGCCTGCCGTGGCGGGAGAAACGAGCAGTACTTC.

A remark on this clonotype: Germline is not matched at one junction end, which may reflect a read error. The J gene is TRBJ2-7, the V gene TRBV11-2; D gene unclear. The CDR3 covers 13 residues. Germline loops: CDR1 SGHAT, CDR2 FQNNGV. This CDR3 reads CASSLAPAYERYF. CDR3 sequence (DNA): TGTGCCAGCAGCTTAGCCCCGGCCTACGAGCGGTACTTC.

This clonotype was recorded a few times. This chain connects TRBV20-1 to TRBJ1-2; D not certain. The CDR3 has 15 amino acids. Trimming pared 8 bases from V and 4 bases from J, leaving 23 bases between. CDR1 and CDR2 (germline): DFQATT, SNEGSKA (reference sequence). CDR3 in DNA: TGCAGTCCCTTCTTAGACACAGCCTCCATCTATGGCTACACCTTC. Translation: CSPFLDTASIYGYTF.

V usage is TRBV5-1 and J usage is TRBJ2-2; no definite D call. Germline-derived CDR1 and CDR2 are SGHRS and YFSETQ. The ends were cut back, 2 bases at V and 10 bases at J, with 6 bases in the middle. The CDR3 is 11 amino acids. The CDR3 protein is CASSFAMELFF. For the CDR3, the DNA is TGCGCCAGCAGCTTTGCCATGGAGCTGTTTTTT.

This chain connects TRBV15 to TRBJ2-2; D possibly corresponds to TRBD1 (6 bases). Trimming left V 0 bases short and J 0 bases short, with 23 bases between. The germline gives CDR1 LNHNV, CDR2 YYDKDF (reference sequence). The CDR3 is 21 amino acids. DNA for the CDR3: TGTGCCACCAGCAGAGATTTACCCACCTTTTCCCGGGACACGAACACCGGGGAGCTGTTTTTT. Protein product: CATSRDLPTFSRDTNTGELFF.

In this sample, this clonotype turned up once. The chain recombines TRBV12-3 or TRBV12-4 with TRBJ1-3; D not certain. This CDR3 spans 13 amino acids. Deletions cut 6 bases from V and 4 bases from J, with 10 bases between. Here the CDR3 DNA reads TGTGCCAGCAGGATAGCCGCAGGAAACACCATATATTTT. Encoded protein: CASRIAAGNTIYF.

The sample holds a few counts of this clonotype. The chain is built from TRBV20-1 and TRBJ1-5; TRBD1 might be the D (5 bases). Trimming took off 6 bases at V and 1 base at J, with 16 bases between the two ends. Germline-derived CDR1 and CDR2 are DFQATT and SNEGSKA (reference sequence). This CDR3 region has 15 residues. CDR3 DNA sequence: TGCAGTGCAGTCATCCGGGACGAAAGCAATCAGCCCCAGCATTTT. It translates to CSAVIRDESNQPQHF.

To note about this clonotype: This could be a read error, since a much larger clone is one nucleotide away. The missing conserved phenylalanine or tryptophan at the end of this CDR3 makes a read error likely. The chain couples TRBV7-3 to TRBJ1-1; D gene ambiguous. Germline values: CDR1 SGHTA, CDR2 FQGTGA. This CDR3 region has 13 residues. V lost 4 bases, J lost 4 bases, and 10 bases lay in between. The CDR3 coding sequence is TGTGCCAGCAGCTCACTACATGGCACTGAAGCTTTCCTT. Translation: CASSSLHGTEAFL.